These T cell receptor beta chains were read from a single sample in a study of post-analysis software for immune sequencing data. TCRdb re-derived calls from the PCR reads in MiXCR, one entry per CDR3 protein. The sample yields around 700,000 distinct CDR3 sequences, roughly three fifths seen once. Sequencing was carried out using blood. Every receptor here comes from a girl aged 2 to 9 with multiple sclerosis. The CDR3 runs from the conserved cysteine through the conserved F or W. Each record gives: J gene, V gene, CDR3 length, clone size, D gene, CDR3 protein, CDR3 DNA. The D gene is left open where the match is weak. Not every row has a clone size; where given, it reads once, few, many or a size class.

>TRBJ1-1|TRBV29-1|14|few|-
CSVVVGQSNTEAFF
TGCAGCGTTGTAGTTGGGCAGAGCAACACTGAAGCTTTCTTT
>TRBJ1-6|TRBV4-1|15|few|TRBD1
CASSQSGQTNSPLHF
TGCGCCAGCAGCCAATCGGGACAGACGAATTCACCCCTCCACTTT
>TRBJ1-1|TRBV15|11|-|-
CATSRGAEAFF
TGTGCCACCAGCAGAGGGGCTGAAGCTTTCTTT
>TRBJ2-5|TRBV5-4|16|-|TRBD1
CASSGRRQGGDNEQYF
TGTGCCAGCAGCGGCAGGAGACAGGGTGGGGACAATGAGCAGTACTTC
>TRBJ2-7|TRBV14|14|-|TRBD1
CASSLLGTAYEQYF
TGTGCCAGCAGCCTGCTTGGGACAGCCTACGAGCAGTACTTC
>TRBJ2-3|TRBV6-2/TRBV6-3|17|once|TRBD1
CASSYSVLGTGTDTQYF
TGTGCCAGCAGTTACTCGGTCCTCGGGACAGGCACAGATACGCAGTATTTT
>TRBJ2-7|TRBV20-1|14|-|TRBD1
CSAARQGRSYEQYF
TGCAGTGCAGCTAGACAGGGGAGGTCCTACGAGCAGTACTTC
>TRBJ2-2|TRBV4-1|15|-|TRBD1
CASSQVGQGTGELFF
TGCGCCAGCAGCCAAGTGGGACAGGGAACCGGGGAGCTGTTTTTT
>TRBJ1-1|TRBV6-1|13|-|-
CASRRVMNTEAFF
TGTGCCAGCCGGCGGGTGATGAACACTGAAGCTTTCTTT
>TRBJ2-3|TRBV7-2|15|-|TRBD2
CASRRRGGDTDTQYF
TGTGCCAGCAGACGACGCGGGGGGGACACAGATACGCAGTATTTT
>TRBJ2-1|TRBV29-1|13|-|TRBD1
CSIRTGGYNEQFF
TGCAGCATCCGGACAGGGGGCTACAATGAGCAGTTCTTC
>TRBJ1-6|TRBV20-1|13|once|-
CSARGHGGSTLHF
TGCAGTGCTAGAGGACACGGGGGCAGTACCCTCCACTTT
>TRBJ1-1|TRBV29-1|13|once|-
CSVDVVGGTEAFF
TGCAGCGTTGATGTGGTGGGTGGGACTGAAGCTTTCTTT
>TRBJ2-7|TRBV20-1|12|-|TRBD2
CSAPGRHYEQYF
TGCAGTGCTCCCGGGAGGCACTACGAGCAGTACTTC
>TRBJ1-1|TRBV7-9|15|-|TRBD1
CASSFRQGRNTEAFF
TGTGCCAGCAGCTTTAGACAGGGGAGGAACACTGAAGCTTTCTTT
>TRBJ2-5|TRBV5-1|15|-|TRBD1
CASSLGDRSTETQYF
TGCGCCAGCAGCTTGGGGGACAGGTCAACAGAGACCCAGTACTTC
>TRBJ2-5|TRBV29-1|11|few|TRBD2
CTTGGRETQYF
TGCACCACCGGGGGGAGAGAGACCCAGTACTTC
>TRBJ2-5|TRBV15|16|-|-
CATSRDERVAEETQYF
TGTGCCACCAGCAGAGATGAACGGGTAGCGGAAGAGACCCAGTACTTC
>TRBJ2-7|TRBV2|12|-|-
CASRGQIHEQYF
TGTGCCAGCAGAGGACAGATACACGAGCAGTACTTC
>TRBJ2-2|TRBV4-3|15|-|-
CASSQTRANTGELFF
TGCGCCAGCAGCCAAACTAGGGCGAACACCGGGGAGCTGTTTTTT
>TRBJ2-5|TRBV24-1|15|-|TRBD2
CATSDPMGGKETQYF
TGTGCCACCAGTGACCCCATGGGGGGGAAAGAGACCCAGTACTTC
>TRBJ2-1|TRBV7-2|12|-|-
CASTLIGGEQFF
TGTGCCAGCACCCTTATCGGCGGGGAGCAGTTCTTC
>TRBJ2-7|TRBV4-1|13|-|-
CASSQRGLHEQYF
TGCGCCAGCAGCCAGCGGGGTCTACACGAGCAGTACTTC
>TRBJ1-1|TRBV20-1|14|-|-
CSARDVGVHTEAFF
TGCAGTGCTAGAGACGTCGGGGTTCACACTGAAGCTTTCTTT
>TRBJ2-1|TRBV7-2|13|-|TRBD2
CASSLLLGGSQFF
TGTGCCAGCAGCCTCCTCCTCGGGGGGAGCCAGTTCTTC
>TRBJ2-3|TRBV20-1|19|-|-
CSAREFPVPGTPDYDTQYF
TGCAGTGCTAGAGAGTTCCCCGTCCCCGGGACCCCAGATTACGATACGCAGTATTTT
>TRBJ2-5|TRBV12-3/TRBV12-4|15|-|-
CASSLESVLGETQYF
TGTGCCAGCAGTTTAGAATCGGTGCTAGGGGAGACCCAGTACTTC
>TRBJ2-5|TRBV28|15|-|-
CAGSLYGTYQETQYF
TGTGCCGGCAGTTTATATGGGACATACCAAGAGACCCAGTACTTC
>TRBJ1-2|TRBV29-1|11|-|-
CSGREGRGYTF
TGCAGCGGGAGGGAGGGACGTGGCTACACCTTC
>TRBJ2-4|TRBV3-1|15|-|-
CASSQDEGSQNIQYF
TGTGCCAGCAGCCAAGATGAAGGGTCCCAAAACATTCAGTACTTC
>TRBJ1-2|TRBV7-6|14|-|-
CASSPSGTPYGYTF
TGTGCCAGCAGCCCGTCCGGGACTCCCTATGGCTACACCTTC
>TRBJ2-7|TRBV20-1|13|-|-
CSARSGPHHEQYF
TGCAGTGCTAGGTCGGGACCCCACCACGAGCAGTACTTC
>TRBJ1-2|TRBV13|14|-|TRBD1
CASSSGQVNYGYTF
TGTGCCAGCAGCTCCGGACAGGTCAACTATGGCTACACCTTC
>TRBJ2-7|TRBV11-2|16|-|TRBD2
CASSRLTSGSHYEQYF
TGTGCCAGCAGCCGACTAACTAGCGGGAGCCACTACGAGCAGTACTTC
>TRBJ2-7|TRBV9|16|-|-
CASSVGLRGLAYEQYF
TGTGCCAGCAGCGTAGGCCTTCGGGGCCTGGCCTACGAGCAGTACTTC
>TRBJ1-2|TRBV13|15|-|TRBD1
CASSFYGDRLEGYTF
TGTGCCAGCAGCTTTTATGGGGACAGACTGGAGGGCTACACCTTC
>TRBJ1-2|TRBV29-1|14|-|TRBD1
CSVEGQGTTYGCTF
TGCAGCGTTGAAGGACAGGGGACCACCTATGGCTGCACCTTC
>TRBJ2-7|TRBV20-1|12|-|-
CSAKGGEYEQYF
TGCAGTGCTAAAGGGGGGGAGTACGAGCAGTACTTC
>TRBJ2-4|TRBV7-9|13|-|-
CASRQEAKNIQYF
TGTGCCAGCAGGCAGGAGGCCAAAAACATTCAGTACTTC
>TRBJ1-1|TRBV27|15|-|-
CASSFSTRGNTEAFF
TGTGCCAGCAGTTTCTCCACGAGGGGGAACACTGAAGCTTTCTTT
>TRBJ2-7|TRBV5-6|11|-|TRBD1
CASSSGQGQYF
TGTGCCAGCAGCTCGGGACAGGGGCAGTACTTC
>TRBJ1-2|TRBV10-3|16|-|-
CAISEFRAPANYGYTF
TGTGCCATCAGTGAGTTCAGGGCCCCAGCTAACTATGGCTACACCTTC
>TRBJ2-3|TRBV12-3/TRBV12-4|13|-|-
CASSLSWRDTQYF
TGTGCCAGCAGTTTAAGCTGGAGGGATACGCAGTATTTT
>TRBJ1-1|TRBV18|13|once|-
CASYRNAGTEAFF
TGTGCCAGCTACAGAAACGCGGGCACTGAAGCTTTCTTT
>TRBJ2-3|TRBV14|15|-|TRBD1
CASSRTGDPTDTQYF
TGTGCCAGCAGTCGGACAGGGGACCCCACAGATACGCAGTATTTT
>TRBJ1-1|TRBV7-9|12|-|-
CASSLGDLEAFF
TGTGCCAGCAGCTTAGGGGACCTTGAAGCTTTCTTT
>TRBJ2-1|TRBV2|15|-|TRBD1
CASRGTGAFSNEQFF
TGTGCCAGCAGAGGGACAGGGGCATTTTCCAATGAGCAGTTCTTC
>TRBJ2-1|TRBV7-2|12|-|-
CASNKFYNEQFF
TGTGCCAGCAACAAATTCTACAATGAGCAGTTCTTC
>TRBJ1-1|TRBV6-5|14|-|-
CASSRQGRDTEAFF
TGTGCCAGCAGTCGCCAGGGACGGGACACTGAAGCTTTCTTT
>TRBJ2-5|TRBV2|16|-|TRBD1
CASSPLGQGAWETQYF
TGTGCCAGCAGCCCATTGGGACAGGGGGCGTGGGAGACCCAGTACTTC
>TRBJ1-5|TRBV27|16|-|-
CASSPYSGVGNQPQHF
TGTGCCAGCAGTCCATACTCGGGGGTGGGCAATCAGCCCCAGCATTTT
>TRBJ2-7|TRBV29-1|11|few|-
CSAFDEDEQYF
TGCAGCGCCTTTGATGAGGACGAGCAGTACTTC
>TRBJ2-5|TRBV5-6|14|-|TRBD1
CASSSTGGAETQYF
TGTGCCAGCAGCTCGACAGGGGGCGCGGAGACCCAGTACTTC
>TRBJ1-2|TRBV7-3|13|-|-
CASSLILGDGYTF
TGTGCCAGCAGCTTAATCTTGGGAGACGGCTACACCTTC
>TRBJ2-5|TRBV4-1|14|-|TRBD2
CASSQRLAGETQYF
TGCGCCAGCAGCCAAAGACTAGCGGGAGAGACCCAGTACTTC
>TRBJ2-7|TRBV6-5|11|-|-
CASSYSAEQYF
TGTGCCAGCAGTTATTCGGCCGAGCAGTACTTC
>TRBJ2-5|TRBV30|11|-|-
CAWAGTETQYF
TGTGCCTGGGCGGGAACAGAGACCCAGTACTTC
>TRBJ1-2|TRBV29-1|17|-|-
CSVEDFRQEIWNYGYTF
TGCAGCGTTGAAGACTTTAGACAGGAAATTTGGAACTATGGCTACACCTTC
>TRBJ2-4|TRBV5-1|15|few|-
CASSLNRGGKNIQYF
TGCGCCAGCAGCTTGAACAGGGGAGGCAAAAACATTCAGTACTTC
>TRBJ2-5|TRBV5-1|17|-|TRBD2
CASSYGTSGSHRETQYF
TGCGCCAGCAGCTACGGGACTAGCGGGAGTCATCGGGAGACCCAGTACTTC